These 21 T cell receptor beta chains were all obtained from the same sample, sequenced in a study of blood T cell repertoires in COVID-19. Method: immunoSEQ multiplex PCR; TCRdb's copy keeps in-frame clones and lacks some. The sample carries roughly 67,000 clones, roughly 90% recorded once. The sequenced sample was peripheral blood. These TCRs come from a man in his fifties or sixties with active COVID-19.

The chain uses TRBV11-2 and TRBJ2-7; TRBD2 matches at 8 bases. The V gene end was trimmed by 1 base and the J gene end by 7 bases; junction bases not matched to a gene: 9. The CDR3 is made up of 15 amino acids. Germline V gives CDR1 SGHAT, CDR2 FQNNGV. The CDR3 is CASSLAYGGAGEQYF. In DNA form, the CDR3 reads TGTGCCAGCAGCTTAGCTTACGGGGGGGCCGGAGAGCAGTACTTC.

This chain links TRBV7-3 with TRBJ2-3; 13 bases fit TRBD2. The CDR3 sequence is 17 residues long. V shed 5 bases, J shed 2 bases, and the junction held 7 bases outside the gene matches. The germline gives CDR1 SGHTA, CDR2 FQGTGA. The DNA for the CDR3 is TGTGCCAGCAGCCTTCGGACTAGCGGGAGTGCCACAGATACGCAGTATTTT. It yields the protein CASSLRTSGSATDTQYF.

The genes are TRBV11-3 and TRBJ1-3, with TRBD1 as a possible D gene (5 bases). The germline V gene encodes CDR1 SGHNT and CDR2 YENEEA. Trimming left V 4 bases short and J 6 bases short, with 19 bases between. CDR3 length: 16 amino acids. CDR3 residues: CASSWRGGRIENTIYF. CDR3 bases: TGTGCCAGCAGCTGGCGCGGGGGTCGTATTGAAAACACCATATATTTT.

The chain couples TRBV4-3 to TRBJ2-2; D perhaps matches TRBD2 (5 bases). The V gene lost 1 base and the J gene lost 5 bases, with 5 bases spanning the gap. The CDR3 sequence is 13 residues long. The germline CDR1 and CDR2 sequences are LGHNA and YSLEER. The CDR3 DNA is TGCGCCAGCAGCCAAGCGGGGACCGGGGAGCTGTTTTTT. Residues: CASSQAGTGELFF.

The V gene is TRBV2, the J gene TRBJ2-7, with TRBD1 matching 8 bases. CDR3 length: 14 residues. Trimming at V came to 6 bases and at J to 7 bases, leaving 11 bases not matched to a gene. The germline CDR1 and CDR2 sequences are SNHLY and FYNNEI. The CDR3 DNA follows: TGTGCCAGCAGGGACAGGGCGCTTGCCGGGGAGCAGTACTTC. Its protein is CASRDRALAGEQYF. Filled out from reference TRBV2 and TRBJ2-7, the complete variable domain reads EPEVTQTPSHQVTQMGQEVILRCVPISNHLYFYWYRQILGQKVEFLVSFYNNEISEKSEIFDDQFSVERPDGSNFTLKIRSTKLEDSAMYFCASRDRALAGEQYFGPGTRLTVT.

The chain joins TRBV10-3 to TRBJ1-2; 7 nucleotides agree with TRBD1. Germline values: CDR1 ENHRY, CDR2 SYGVKD. J lost 3 bases, V lost 6 bases, and 4 bases had no gene match. The CDR3 is made up of 13 amino acids. The CDR3 sequence is CAIRGRGDYGYTF. The CDR3 region has the DNA TGTGCCATCAGGGGCAGGGGGGACTATGGCTACACCTTC.

This chain links TRBV7-8 with TRBJ2-3; D gene ambiguous. The CDR3 has 11 residues. The V gene's germline CDR1 is SGHVS and CDR2 FQNEAQ. Trimming removed 5 bases from V and 3 bases from J, with 3 bases in between. The CDR3 spells CASSLTDTQYF. In DNA, the CDR3 is TGTGCCAGCAGCCTAACAGATACGCAGTATTTT.

V is TRBV11-3 and J is TRBJ2-2, with a tentative D call TRBD2 (6 bases). V lost 5 bases and J lost 4, with 14 bases in between. Germline CDR1 reads SGHNT; CDR2 reads YENEEA. The CDR3 is made up of 15 amino acids. This chain's CDR3 is CASSPRGAGTGELFF. The CDR3, as DNA: TGTGCCAGCAGCCCGAGGGGAGCGGGCACCGGGGAGCTGTTTTTT.

This chain uses TRBV6-5 with TRBJ2-7; D is unclear. Germline CDR1 MNHEY, CDR2 SVGAGI. The germline V and J ends were trimmed by 2 bases and 3 bases, with 8 bases remaining between them. The CDR3 has 13 residues. This CDR3 is CASSYLGGYEQYF. In DNA form, the CDR3 reads TGTGCCAGCAGTTACCTAGGCGGCTACGAGCAGTACTTC.

The rearrangement links TRBV27 to TRBJ1-2; TRBD1 aligns across 9 bases. V trimming: 0 bases; J trimming: 4 bases; junction bases outside the gene matches: 6. Germline CDR1 reads MNHEY; CDR2 reads SMNVEV (reference sequence). This CDR3 has 16 amino acids. CDR3: CASSLSGTGKGYGYTF. The CDR3 region has the DNA TGTGCCAGCAGTTTATCGGGGACAGGGAAGGGCTATGGCTACACCTTC.

The chain is built from TRBV6-2 or TRBV6-3 and TRBJ2-3, with a possible D match to TRBD2 (6 bases). With 1 base removed from V and 6 bases from J, the gap between germline ends came to 8 bases. There are 13 residues in the CDR3. In germline, CDR1 is MNHEY, CDR2 SVGEGT. CDR3 nucleotide sequence: TGTGCCAGCAGTTACTTTCGGGGGGATACGCAGTATTTT. Its protein is CASSYFRGDTQYF.

The V gene is TRBV2, the J gene TRBJ1-1, with TRBD1 matching 9 bases. The CDR3 loop spans 13 amino acids. Germline V gene data show CDR1 as SNHLY and CDR2 as FYNNEI. Trimming cost V 3 bases and J 4 bases; bases outside gene matches: 0. CDR3 loop: CASSEGQGTEAFF. The CDR3 coding sequence is TGTGCCAGCAGTGAGGGACAGGGCACTGAAGCTTTCTTT.

The DNA of the CDR3 is TGTGCCAGCAGTTACGATACTAGCGGGAGTGAGACCCAGTACTTC. Translation gives CASSYDTSGSETQYF. This chain joins TRBV6-5 and TRBJ2-5, with TRBD2 matching 11 bases. The CDR3 consists of 15 residues. Germline trimming cut 2 bases from V and 5 bases from J; bases unmatched to any gene: 4. CDR1 and CDR2 from the germline V gene are MNHEY and SVGAGI.

CDR3 DNA: TGTGCCAGCTCCTTAACAGATACGCAGTATTTT. Translation gives CASSLTDTQYF. This chain joins TRBV5-4 and TRBJ2-3; D not certain. The CDR3 consists of 11 residues. Trimming removed 7 bases from V and 3 bases from J, with 6 bases in between. Germline V gene data show CDR1 as SGHNT and CDR2 as YYREEE (reference sequence).

This chain connects TRBV13 to TRBJ2-7; unclear D gene. Trimming removed 7 bases at V and 9 bases at J, with 10 bases between. This CDR3 region has 10 residues. Germline-derived CDR1 and CDR2 are PRHDT and FYEKMQ (reference sequence). CDR3 bases: TGTGCCAGCACCTGTTCTCGGCAGTACTTC. Amino acid sequence: CASTCSRQYF. The full variable domain, in which reference TRBV13 and TRBJ2-7 provide the parts outside the CDR3, is AAGVIQSPRHLIKEKRETATLKCYPIPRHDTVYWYQQGPGQDPQFLISFYEKMQSDKGSIPDRFSAQQFSDYHSELNMSSLELGDSALYFCASTCSRQYFGPGTRLTVT.

The gene calls are TRBV19 and TRBJ1-2; TRBD1 aligns across 7 bases. The CDR3 covers 13 residues. With 6 bases clipped from V and 1 base from J, the junction kept 2 bases outside the gene matches. Germline values: CDR1 LNHDA, CDR2 SQIVND (reference sequence). CDR3 bases: TGTGCCAGTAGGACAGGGATTAACTATGGCTACACCTTC. Its translation is CASRTGINYGYTF.

The rearrangement joins TRBV15 to TRBJ1-4, with 7 bases aligning to TRBD1. V trimming: 2 bases; J trimming: 5 bases; junction bases outside the gene matches: 5. This CDR3 region has 15 residues. Germline V CDR1 and CDR2: LNHNV, YYDKDF (reference sequence). This CDR3 reads CATSRRQGPNEKLFF. The DNA of the CDR3 is TGTGCCACCAGCAGAAGACAGGGCCCAAATGAAAAACTGTTTTTT.

The chain uses TRBV6-5 and TRBJ1-2, with D possibly being TRBD1 (5 bases). The germline V and J ends were trimmed by 5 bases and 8 bases, with 12 bases remaining between them. The CDR3 has 12 residues. Germline CDR1 MNHEY, CDR2 SVGAGI. The DNA of the CDR3 is TGTGCCAGCAGTATGGAGGGGCGCGGCTACACCTTC. This encodes CASSMEGRGYTF.

The V call is TRBV7-3, the J call TRBJ2-1; 10 nucleotides match TRBD1. V was pared by 5 bases and J by 3 bases, with 7 bases of the junction left unmatched. Germline V gene sequence: CDR1 SGHTA, CDR2 FQGTGA. This CDR3 region has 16 residues. DNA of the CDR3: TGTGCCAGCAGCGGTGTTGGGACAGGGGACTACAATGAGCAGTTCTTC. Protein product: CASSGVGTGDYNEQFF.

This chain connects TRBV6-2 or TRBV6-3 to TRBJ1-5; D unclear. V lost 2 bases and J lost 7, with 24 bases in between. CDR1 is MNHEY and CDR2 is SVGEGT in the germline V gene. The CDR3 runs 18 residues. CDR3 loop: CASSYTFYGHLQNQPQHF. The CDR3 bases are TGTGCCAGCAGTTACACGTTCTATGGGCACCTGCAAAACCAGCCCCAGCATTTT.

The chain uses TRBV28 and TRBJ2-3; the match to TRBD2 covers 9 bases. Per the germline V gene, CDR1 is MDHEN and CDR2 is SYDVKM. The CDR3 totals 14 residues. The trim removed 6 bases at V and 5 bases at J, leaving 6 bases unmatched. The CDR3 bases are TGTGCCAGCAGGCGGGAGGGCCGAGGAGATACGCAGTATTTT. Translated, it gives CASRREGRGDTQYF.